The 18 T cell receptor beta chains presented below share a single source sample, sequenced in a study of regulatory T cells in long-lasting Graves disease. The time point: newly diagnosed GD, antithyroid drugs for less than 3 months. PBMC-derived RNA was used for the TCR library. Libraries of TCR beta came from iRepertoire HTBI primers plus Arm-PCR of CDR3 regions. Each CDR3 protein is one row after TCRdb ran MiXCR on the multiplex PCR reads. The sample records 350,000 to 500,000 distinct CDR3 sequences, 12% to 15% being singletons. These data also featured in a second study, about T cells in Graves' hyperthyroidism and ophthalmopathy.

Sequences were derived from peripheral blood mononuclear cells (PBMCs), sampled at new diagnosis, from a patient treated with antithyroid drugs. The receptors were gathered from a woman aged 45 to 65 with Graves disease.

This clonotype was seen at least ten times. The chain has TRBV28 and TRBJ1-6; D is unclear. Trimming cost V 6 bases and J 4 bases, with 10 bases left between them. Germline-derived CDR1 and CDR2 are MDHEN and SYDVKM. CDR3 length: 14 residues. CDR3 amino acids: CASRMTRYNSPLHF. As DNA, the CDR3 is TGTGCCAGCAGGATGACTAGATATAATTCACCCCTCCACTTT.

This clonotype was seen many times. V is TRBV27 and J is TRBJ1-2; TRBD1 might be the D (5 bases). Germline values: CDR1 MNHEY, CDR2 SMNVEV (reference sequence). The CDR3 consists of 14 residues. V gave up 6 bases and J gave up 3 bases, with 14 bases separating them. The CDR3 bases are TGTGCCAGCAGCATCCCGGGGGGGGACTATGGCTACACCTTC. It is translated as CASSIPGGDYGYTF.

The CDR3: CASSLSGGQGNSPLHF. CDR3 nucleotide sequence: TGTGCCAGCAGTTTATCCGGGGGGCAGGGTAATTCACCCCTCCACTTT. This sequence joins TRBV27 and TRBJ1-6; D is perhaps TRBD1 (6 bases). The CDR3 is 16 residues long. V was clipped by 0 bases and J by 6 bases, with 12 bases between them. The germline gives CDR1 MNHEY, CDR2 SMNVEV (reference sequence).

V usage is TRBV19 and J usage is TRBJ2-1; TRBD2 is a possible D gene (6 bases). This CDR3 comprises 14 residues. Germline loops: CDR1 LNHDA, CDR2 SQIVND (reference sequence). Deletions cut 0 bases from V and 9 bases from J, with 12 bases between. CDR3 region: CASSIEAGWVEQFF. The CDR3 coding sequence is TGTGCCAGTAGTATAGAGGCGGGGTGGGTTGAGCAGTTCTTC. The variable domain in full, with the rest retrieved from reference TRBV19 and TRBJ2-1, is DGGITQSPKYLFRKEGQNVTLSCEQNLNHDAMYWYRQDPGQGLRLIYYSQIVNDFQKGDIAEGYSVSREKKESFPLTVTSAQKNPTAFYLCASSIEAGWVEQFFGPGTRLTVL.

This clonotype was counted ten times or more. This chain uses TRBV11-1 with TRBJ2-5; 7 bases map to TRBD1. CDR3 length: 14 amino acids. CDR1 is SGHAT and CDR2 is FQDESV in the germline V gene (reference sequence). V trimming: 5 bases; J trimming: 2 bases; junction bases outside the gene matches: 5. CDR3 nucleotide sequence: TGTGCCAGCAGCCGAGGGACAGCGCAAGAGACCCAGTACTTC. Amino acids: CASSRGTAQETQYF.

This clonotype has ten or more counts. J is TRBJ2-1 and V is TRBV5-1; 7 bases are shared with TRBD2. V dropped 5 bases and J dropped 3; count of bases not matched to a gene: 8. Germline V lookup: CDR1 SGHRS, CDR2 YFSETQ. This CDR3 spans 15 amino acids. CDR3 residues: CASRSQLADYNEQFF. CDR3 sequence (DNA): TGCGCCAGCAGAAGCCAGCTAGCGGACTACAATGAGCAGTTCTTC.

There are many counts of this clonotype. A junction boundary mismatches the germline segment, possibly from a read error. The chain joins TRBV7-6 to TRBJ2-3, with 14 bases identical to TRBD2. The CDR3 extends over 15 amino acids. Germline CDR1 reads SGHVS; CDR2 reads FNYEAQ. Written as DNA, the CDR3 is TGTGCCAGCAGCTTTGGGGGACTAGCGGGAGATTCGCAGTATTTT. Protein product: CASSFGGLAGDSQYF.

This clonotype has a count of ten or more. J is TRBJ1-5 and V is TRBV5-5; D unclear. This CDR3 is 14 amino acids long. The V gene lost 0 bases and the J gene lost 1 base, with 5 bases spanning the gap. The germline V gene encodes CDR1 SGHKS and CDR2 YYEKEE (reference sequence). The DNA of the CDR3 is TGTGCCAGCAGCTTGGGGCGGAGCAATCAGCCCCAGCATTTT. Encoded protein: CASSLGRSNQPQHF.

This clonotype was picked up many times. The J gene is TRBJ1-2, the V gene TRBV3-1; 10 nucleotides align to TRBD1. There are 16 residues in the CDR3. V shed 4 bases, J shed 2 bases, and the junction held 7 bases outside the gene matches. Germline CDR1 reads LGHDT; CDR2 reads YNNKEL (reference sequence). CDR3 nucleotide sequence: TGTGCCAGCAGCCTCGGGACAGGGGTGGTGAACTATGGCTACACCTTC. Protein sequence: CASSLGTGVVNYGYTF.

There are a few counts of this clonotype. The V and J genes are TRBV7-6 and TRBJ2-7; TRBD1 is a possible D gene (5 bases). Germline V gene lookup returns CDR1 SGHVS and CDR2 FNYEAQ. V lost 0 bases and J 5 bases, leaving 14 bases between the germline ends. The length of the CDR3 is 15 residues. Here the CDR3 DNA reads TGTGCCAGCAGCTTAGCTACTATGGGGCTGGACGAGCAGTACTTC. This encodes CASSLATMGLDEQYF.

In regard to this clonotype: Given a much more abundant clone one base away, this may be a read error. This sequence joins TRBV2 and TRBJ1-1; D remains unclear. Germline V gene data show CDR1 as SNHLY and CDR2 as FYNNEI. The CDR3 extends over 14 amino acids. In DNA, the CDR3 is TGTGCCAGCGACAAGGTAGGCACGAACACTGGAGCTTTCTTT. Translation: CASDKVGTNTGAFF.

This chain uses TRBV28 with TRBJ2-1; 7 bases align to TRBD1. The CDR3 is 16 amino acids. Germline CDR1 MDHEN, CDR2 SYDVKM. Trimming removed 5 bases from V and 5 bases from J; junction bases left unmatched: 12. CDR3 coding DNA: TGTGCCAGCAGTAACCGGAACAGAACAGGGGACAATGAGCAGTTCTTC. This encodes CASSNRNRTGDNEQFF.

The chain uses TRBV11-2 and TRBJ2-7; 7 positions match TRBD2. Trimming removed 5 bases from V and 5 bases from J; junction bases left unmatched: 21. Germline V gene sequence: CDR1 SGHAT, CDR2 FQNNGV. The CDR3 runs 18 residues. The CDR3 reads CASSMTIPRLAAKDEQYF. The DNA for the CDR3 is TGTGCCAGCAGCATGACAATCCCGCGGCTAGCGGCGAAGGACGAGCAGTACTTC.

The chain employs TRBV5-8 and TRBJ2-3, with D unresolved. The V and J ends lost 7 bases and 2 bases respectively, with 17 bases between them. Per the germline V gene, CDR1 is SGHTS and CDR2 is YDEGEE. CDR3 length equals 15 residues. The CDR3 nucleotides read TGTGCCAGCTTACCACAGCCAATATACACAGATACGCAGTATTTT. The encoded protein is CASLPQPIYTDTQYF.

This clonotype was recorded at least ten times. The chain employs TRBV11-2 and TRBJ2-7; 10 nucleotides line up with TRBD2. The V and J ends lost 3 bases and 3 bases, in that order; junction bases with no gene match: 5. Germline lookup yields CDR1 SGHAT and CDR2 FQNNGV. There are 15 residues in the CDR3. CDR3 bases: TGTGCCAGCAGCTTCTCTAGCGGGGGTTTCTACGAGCAGTACTTC. Translating gives CASSFSSGGFYEQYF.

Notes on this clonotype: Relative to the germline gene, one junction end is altered; a read error may explain this. V and J are TRBV12-3 or TRBV12-4 and TRBJ2-1, with TRBD1 matching 7 bases. This CDR3 region has 13 residues. In nucleotides, the CDR3 is TGTGCCAGCAGTCAACAGGGGACGGGTGAGCAGCTCTTC. Translated, it gives CASSQQGTGEQLF.

This clonotype was seen at least ten times. The J gene is TRBJ2-7, the V gene TRBV7-9; D gene uncertain. The CDR3 runs to 15 residues. V was shortened by 1 base and J by 2 bases, with 12 bases between the two germline ends. Per the germline V gene, CDR1 is SEHNR and CDR2 is FQNEAQ (reference sequence). CDR3 sequence: CASSLDGLGTYEQYF. CDR3 DNA: TGTGCCAGCAGCTTAGATGGCCTAGGTACCTACGAGCAGTACTTC.

This clonotype showed up many times. The V call is TRBV6-2 or TRBV6-3, the J call TRBJ1-1; no reliable D call. Germline CDR1 is MNHEY and CDR2 is SVGEGT. Deletions cut 5 bases from V and 1 base from J, with 11 bases between. CDR3 size: 14 residues. The CDR3 DNA reads as TGTGCCAGCAGTCTCGACTCTGCGAACACTGAAGCTTTCTTT. Its translation: CASSLDSANTEAFF.